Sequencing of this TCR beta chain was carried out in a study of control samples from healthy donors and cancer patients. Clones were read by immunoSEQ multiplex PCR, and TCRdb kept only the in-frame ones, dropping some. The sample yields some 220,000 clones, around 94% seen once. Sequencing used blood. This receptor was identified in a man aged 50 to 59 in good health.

Here the CDR3 reads CASSEGQAMGPQHF. The CDR3 DNA is TGTGCCAGCAGTGAGGGACAGGCCATGGGGCCCCAGCATTTT. This chain uses TRBV6-1 with TRBJ1-5; 8 bases agree with TRBD1. Germline CDR1 and CDR2: MNHNS and SASEGT. This CDR3 comprises 14 residues. V trimming: 3 bases; J trimming: 9 bases; junction bases outside the gene matches: 7.